Included here is one T cell receptor (beta chain) sequence, with context. The source of the sample is a study of blood T cell repertoires in COVID-19. V was clipped by 1 base and J by 3 bases; unmatched bases: 2. In germline, CDR1 is LGHNA, CDR2 YNFKEQ. The CDR3 runs to 14 residues. The repertoire was sequenced with immunoSEQ multiplex PCR; TCRdb's copy has only in-frame clones and lacks some. The sample gives roughly 330,000 clones, about 83% of which show up once; 1% to 1.5% is in the top ten. This clonotype was obtained from a woman between 50 and 59 years old with acute or convalescent COVID-19. Material for sequencing was peripheral blood. This rearrangement joins TRBV4-2 to TRBJ2-5; 7 nucleotides agree with TRBD2. CDR3 amino acids: CASSQGGGKETQYF. In DNA form, the CDR3 reads TGTGCCAGCAGCCAAGGGGGGGGGAAAGAGACCCAGTACTTC.